The 10 T cell receptor beta chains presented below share a single source sample, sequenced in a study of T cells after yellow fever vaccination (dated by TCRdb to about 2019). The library was generated by 5' RACE. TCRdb records Illumina NovaSeq 6000 as the sequencer. Using fastp at Q25 and MiXCR, TCRdb reprocessed the public reads and kept productive beta chains. Duplicate CDR3 protein sequences are folded into a single record with the most common DNA and genes. The sample has fewer than 500,000 distinct CDR3 sequences on record, approximately 19% of them singletons. The ten largest clonotypes hold roughly 19% of the sample. According to the study, the label for this sample's treatment or condition signals: live attenuated yellow fever vaccine strain. The specimen comprised PBMCs, sampled before the yellow fever booster vaccination. The receptors come from a man in his late teens or twenties who received the YFV17D yellow fever vaccine.

The V call is TRBV2, the J call TRBJ1-2; TRBD1 is a possible D gene (5 bases). The CDR3 is 15 residues long. The ends were cut back, 6 bases at V and 1 base at J, with 15 bases in the middle. CDR1 is SNHLY and CDR2 is FYNNEI in the germline V gene. The CDR3 bases are TGTGCCAGCAGGGCCGGACAAATTCTTAACTATGGCTACACCTTC. Translating it yields CASRAGQILNYGYTF. The variable domain in full, completed from reference TRBV2 and TRBJ1-2, reads EPEVTQTPSHQVTQMGQEVILRCVPISNHLYFYWYRQILGQKVEFLVSFYNNEISEKSEIFDDQFSVERPDGSNFTLKIRSTKLEDSAMYFCASRAGQILNYGYTFGSGTRLTVV.

The sample holds a few counts of this clonotype. The chain employs TRBV4-1 and TRBJ2-7, with D possibly matching TRBD1 (6 bases). Germline CDR1 and CDR2: MGHRA and YSYEKL. Trimming pared 4 bases from V and 1 base from J, leaving 14 bases between. This CDR3 has 15 residues. In DNA, the CDR3 is TGCGCCAGCAGCCCTAGTCAGGGGCCTTCCTACGAGCAGTACGTC. It translates to CASSPSQGPSYEQYV.

V usage is TRBV11-2 and J usage is TRBJ2-5, with D maybe TRBD2 (7 bases). Germline V lookup: CDR1 SGHAT, CDR2 FQNNGV. This CDR3 is 16 amino acids long. The V end was cut by 5 bases, the J end by 2 bases, with 18 bases between. The CDR3, as DNA: TGTGCCAGCAGCCCCGGCCGGGGGGCGATACAAGAGACCCAGTACTTC. The encoded protein is CASSPGRGAIQETQYF.

The chain joins TRBV6-1 to TRBJ2-1; either TRBD1 or TRBD2 may supply D (5 bases each). Between the trimmed V and J ends, which lost 1 base and 5 bases, there was a span of 12 bases. This CDR3 has 15 amino acids. Germline V gives CDR1 MNHNS, CDR2 SASEGT. DNA of the CDR3: TGTGCCAGCAGTGAAGGGGGGACCTATCACAATGAGCAGTTCTTC. This sequence encodes CASSEGGTYHNEQFF.

This clonotype has a handful of counts. V is TRBV3-1 and J is TRBJ2-7; D ambiguous. Germline CDR1 LGHDT, CDR2 YNNKEL (reference sequence). This CDR3 is 14 amino acids long. V dropped 3 bases and J dropped 0 bases, with 9 bases sitting between them. The CDR3 reads CASSHATASYEQYF. As DNA, the CDR3 is TGTGCCAGCAGCCATGCAACGGCCTCCTACGAGCAGTACTTC.

The chain carries TRBV29-1 and TRBJ2-7; TRBD1 is a possible D gene (6 bases). Trimming took off 5 bases at V and 6 bases at J, with 20 bases between the two ends. The CDR3 is 14 amino acids. Germline lookup yields CDR1 SQVTM and CDR2 ANQGSEA. CDR3 region: CSVRLQGTISEQYF. DNA for the CDR3: TGCAGCGTTCGTTTACAGGGAACAATCAGCGAGCAGTACTTC.

Only a few counts were recorded for this clonotype. The V and J genes are TRBV3-1 and TRBJ2-3; the D gene is possibly TRBD1 (5 bases). CDR1 is LGHDT and CDR2 is YNNKEL in the germline V gene (reference sequence). The CDR3 consists of 15 residues. Trimming took 0 bases from V and 0 from J, leaving 7 bases between them. The CDR3 bases are TGTGCCAGCAGCCAAGAGTCAGGGAGCACAGATACGCAGTATTTT. It yields the protein CASSQESGSTDTQYF.

This sequence joins TRBV9 and TRBJ2-3, with 7 bases lining up with TRBD2. Germline CDR1 and CDR2: SGDLS and YYNGEE. V shed 4 bases, J shed 1 base, and the junction held 6 bases outside the gene matches. This CDR3 has 15 amino acids. CDR3 in amino acids: CASSKGAGRTDTQYF. The CDR3 nucleotides read TGTGCCAGCAGCAAAGGAGCGGGGCGCACAGATACGCAGTATTTT.

There are a few counts of this clonotype. The chain carries TRBV5-1 and TRBJ2-5, with 8 nucleotides matching TRBD1. V shed 7 bases, J shed 2 bases, and the junction held 4 bases outside the gene matches. Germline assignment: CDR1 SGHRS and CDR2 YFSETQ. This CDR3 has 13 amino acids. The CDR3 here is CASENRGQETQYF. CDR3 sequence (DNA): TGCGCCAGCGAGAACAGGGGGCAAGAGACCCAGTACTTC.

This clonotype was detected many times. The rearrangement links TRBV6-5 to TRBJ1-3; D is unclear. The V and J ends lost 0 bases and 6 bases respectively, with 12 bases between them. The CDR3 is made up of 15 amino acids. From germline, CDR1 is MNHEY and CDR2 SVGAGI. The CDR3 protein is CASSYSTGILNTIYF. The CDR3, as DNA: TGTGCCAGCAGTTACTCGACGGGGATTTTAAACACCATATATTTT.